One and the same sample provided the 24 T cell receptor beta chains below, sequenced in a study of B cell selection in AIRE deficiency. TCRdb keeps only in-frame clones here, not all; method: immunoSEQ multiplex PCR. Counted here are about 24,000 clones, about 96% occurring once; the ten biggest clones make up roughly 0.18%. Conventional CD4 T cells were sorted as CD4+CD127+ cells. Sequencing used CD4+CD127+ conventional T cells sorted from PBMCs. These receptors were obtained from a human donor in good health.

The chain has TRBV18 and TRBJ2-7, with 7 bases identical to TRBD1. The germline gives CDR1 KGHSH, CDR2 LQKENI. The V gene end was trimmed by 1 base and the J gene end by 5 bases; junction bases not matched to a gene: 8. CDR3 size: 15 residues. DNA for the CDR3: TGTGCCAGCTCACCACGAGACAGGGAAGGGAACGAGCAGTACTTC. As protein: CASSPRDREGNEQYF.

The table lists this clone with a few counts. The chain is built from TRBV18 and TRBJ1-5, with 9 positions matching TRBD1. The trim removed 5 bases at V and 4 bases at J, leaving 6 bases unmatched. This CDR3 contains 15 residues. CDR1 KGHSH and CDR2 LQKENI come from the germline V gene. CDR3 loop: CASSGIGTGNQPQHF. The CDR3, as DNA: TGTGCCAGCTCAGGGATCGGGACAGGGAATCAGCCCCAGCATTTT.

The gene calls are TRBV7-7 and TRBJ2-1; 8 bases align to TRBD2. CDR1 SSHAT and CDR2 FNYEAQ come from the germline V gene (reference sequence). Germline trimming cut 4 bases from V and 5 bases from J; bases unmatched to any gene: 1. The CDR3 sequence is 13 residues long. The chain's CDR3 is CASSSAGDNEQFF. Written as DNA, the CDR3 is TGTGCCAGCAGCTCAGCGGGGGACAATGAGCAGTTCTTC.

This sequence joins TRBV4-3 and TRBJ1-5; D perhaps matches TRBD1 (5 bases). Germline lookup yields CDR1 LGHNA and CDR2 YSLEER. Trimming cost V 0 bases and J 6 bases, with 15 bases left between them. The CDR3 totals 16 residues. CDR3 coding DNA: TGCGCCAGCAGCCAAGATAAGGACTGGGGACGTCAGCCCCAGCATTTT. Its protein product is CASSQDKDWGRQPQHF.

V is TRBV10-3 and J is TRBJ2-7, with D perhaps TRBD1 (6 bases). From germline, CDR1 is ENHRY and CDR2 SYGVKD. Trimming took off 3 bases at V and 4 bases at J, with 16 bases between the two ends. CDR3 length equals 15 residues. CDR3 nucleotides: TGTGCCATCAGTGACTCAAGAGGGGGAGTGTACGAGCAGTACTTC. This codes for CAISDSRGGVYEQYF.

The chain recombines TRBV15 with TRBJ2-1, with TRBD2 identical over 11 bases. V lost 4 bases, J lost 7 bases, and 9 bases stayed unmatched. Germline V gene lookup returns CDR1 LNHNV and CDR2 YYDKDF (reference sequence). This CDR3 comprises 16 residues. CDR3 coding DNA: TGTGCCACCAGCACCGCCAAAGTAGCGGGGGGGAATGAGCAGTTCTTC. It is translated as CATSTAKVAGGNEQFF. Drawing the rest from reference TRBV15 and TRBJ2-1, the complete variable domain is DAMVIQNPRYQVTQFGKPVTLSCSQTLNHNVMYWYQQKSSQAPKLLFHYYDKDFNNEADTPDNFQSRRPNTSFCFLDIRSPGLGDTAMYLCATSTAKVAGGNEQFFGPGTRLTVL.

This clone was seen a few times. An end of the junction differs from the germline gene, which may be a read error. The rearrangement links TRBV7-9 to TRBJ1-1; possibly TRBD1 for D (6 bases). This CDR3 is built from 14 residues. CDR1 and CDR2 from the germline V gene are SEHNR and FQNEAQ (reference sequence). CDR3 sequence: CASSLEGVGGESFF. CDR3 nucleotides: TGTGCCAGCAGCTTAGAGGGGGTGGGTGGTGAATCTTTCTTT.

The J gene is TRBJ1-2, the V gene TRBV4-1; 7 positions agree with TRBD1. Unmatched junction bases numbered 6, after V lost 0 bases and J lost 5 bases. CDR3 length: 15 amino acids. Germline CDR1 is MGHRA and CDR2 is YSYEKL. For the CDR3, the DNA is TGCGCCAGCAGCCAAGAGTACGGACAGGTATATGGCTACACCTTC. Translation gives CASSQEYGQVYGYTF.

The V call is TRBV6-6, the J call TRBJ2-7; 7 nucleotides match TRBD1. CDR1 is MNHNY, CDR2 SVGAGI, per germline (reference sequence). Germline trimming cut 2 bases from V and 1 base from J; bases unmatched to any gene: 2. The length of the CDR3 is 14 residues. DNA for the CDR3: TGTGCCAGCAGTTACGGACAGGCTTCCTACGAGCAGTACTTC. Amino acid sequence: CASSYGQASYEQYF.

The chain is built from TRBV7-2 and TRBJ2-3; the D gene is possibly TRBD1 (5 bases). V lost 6 bases, J lost 0 bases, and 10 bases lay in between. The germline V gene encodes CDR1 SGHTA and CDR2 FQGNSA. This CDR3 has 14 amino acids. CDR3 in DNA: TGTGCCAGCAGACCGACAGCTAGCACAGATACGCAGTATTTT. This sequence encodes CASRPTASTDTQYF.

This chain connects TRBV12-5 to TRBJ1-1, with D tentatively TRBD1 (5 bases). V was trimmed by 2 bases and J by 5 bases, leaving 9 bases between them. CDR3 length: 13 amino acids. The germline V gene encodes CDR1 LGHNT and CDR2 FRNRAP. The CDR3: CASGLTGGTEAFF. The CDR3 coding sequence is TGTGCTAGTGGTTTGACGGGGGGGACTGAAGCTTTCTTT.

This clone appeared a single time. V and J are TRBV15 and TRBJ1-6; D unclear. The CDR3 consists of 13 residues. The V gene's germline CDR1 is LNHNV and CDR2 YYDKDF (reference sequence). Trimming removed 5 bases from V and 4 bases from J, with 6 bases in between. CDR3 sequence (DNA): TGTGCCACCAGCCCACGGTATAATTCACCCCTCCACTTT. It translates to CATSPRYNSPLHF. Based on the CDR3 plus reference TRBV15 and TRBJ1-6, the full variable domain is DAMVIQNPRYQVTQFGKPVTLSCSQTLNHNVMYWYQQKSSQAPKLLFHYYDKDFNNEADTPDNFQSRRPNTSFCFLDIRSPGLGDTAMYLCATSPRYNSPLHFGNGTRLTVT.

The chain has TRBV10-3 and TRBJ2-7; 9 nucleotides agree with TRBD2. Germline V lookup: CDR1 ENHRY, CDR2 SYGVKD. The CDR3 is 13 residues long. The ends lost 9 bases at V and 5 bases at J; junction bases unmatched: 8. The CDR3 DNA reads as TGTGCCATAAGGCGGGAGGGGGCGGACGAGCAGTACTTC. It specifies CAIRREGADEQYF.

The V and J genes are TRBV20-1 and TRBJ1-4; D is uncertain. Germline lookup yields CDR1 DFQATT and CDR2 SNEGSKA (reference sequence). The germline V and J ends were trimmed by 3 bases and 7 bases, with 3 bases remaining between them. The CDR3 runs 10 residues. The CDR3 is CSASFEKLFF. The CDR3 DNA reads as TGCAGTGCTAGCTTTGAAAAACTGTTTTTT.

The chain is built from TRBV15 and TRBJ2-3, with 8 bases matching TRBD1. Looked up from germline, CDR1 is LNHNV and CDR2 is YYDKDF (reference sequence). This CDR3 is built from 16 residues. V lost 4 bases to trimming and J lost 6 bases; unmatched junction nucleotides: 12. The CDR3 bases are TGTGCCACCAGCACCCATTCAGGACAGGGAACGGATACGCAGTATTTT. Its translation is CATSTHSGQGTDTQYF. Using reference TRBV15 and TRBJ2-3 for the parts outside the CDR3, the full variable domain is DAMVIQNPRYQVTQFGKPVTLSCSQTLNHNVMYWYQQKSSQAPKLLFHYYDKDFNNEADTPDNFQSRRPNTSFCFLDIRSPGLGDTAMYLCATSTHSGQGTDTQYFGPGTRLTVL.

The chain uses TRBV10-2 and TRBJ1-6; D is uncertain. The CDR3 covers 16 residues. Per germline, CDR1 WSHSY and CDR2 SAAADI. V was trimmed by 0 bases and J by 4 bases, leaving 10 bases between them. The chain's CDR3 is CASSESRPGYNSPLHF. CDR3 nucleotides: TGCGCCAGCAGTGAGTCGAGGCCAGGTTATAATTCACCCCTCCACTTT.

This chain's CDR3 is CASMGGAYYGYTF. The CDR3 DNA follows: TGTGCCAGCATGGGGGGGGCGTACTATGGCTACACCTTC. The chain joins TRBV28 to TRBJ1-2; D possibly corresponds to TRBD1 (6 bases). The CDR3 loop spans 13 amino acids. V lost 7 bases, J lost 3 bases, and 12 bases lay in between. Germline V gene sequence: CDR1 MDHEN, CDR2 SYDVKM.

The chain links TRBV9 to TRBJ2-3; D ambiguous. Germline V gene data show CDR1 as SGDLS and CDR2 as YYNGEE. V was shortened by 4 bases and J by 4 bases, with 7 bases between the two germline ends. The CDR3 sequence is 12 residues long. CDR3: CASSPGPDTQYF. The CDR3 nucleotides are TGTGCCAGCAGCCCGGGCCCAGATACGCAGTATTTT.

The chain carries TRBV14 and TRBJ1-1, with 7 bases lining up with TRBD1. CDR3 length equals 14 residues. CDR1 and CDR2 from the germline V gene are SGHDN and FVKESK. V shed 5 bases, J shed 0 bases, and the junction held 3 bases outside the gene matches. CDR3 bases: TGTGCCAGCAGCTTGACAGGGTTGAACACTGAAGCTTTCTTT. Residues: CASSLTGLNTEAFF.

This clone was counted a single time. DNA for the CDR3: TGTGCCAGCAGCCTGATGACGAGCGGGGGGGAGTACGAGCAGTACTTC. This translates into CASSLMTSGGEYEQYF. V is TRBV28 and J is TRBJ2-7; 10 bases line up with TRBD2. CDR3 length equals 16 residues. J lost 4 bases, V lost 6 bases, and 12 bases had no gene match. The germline gives CDR1 MDHEN, CDR2 SYDVKM.

The chain is built from TRBV2 and TRBJ2-7, with D possibly matching TRBD1 (6 bases). V dropped 5 bases and J dropped 6 bases, with 14 bases sitting between them. Germline CDR1 SNHLY, CDR2 FYNNEI. This CDR3 comprises 13 residues. The CDR3 here is CASSITGRSEQYF. In nucleotides, the CDR3 is TGTGCCAGCAGTATCACAGGGAGAAGCGAGCAGTACTTC.

The genes are TRBV5-1 and TRBJ2-1; 8 bases agree with TRBD2. CDR1 is SGHRS, CDR2 YFSETQ, per germline. The V segment lost 5 bases and the J segment 7 bases; nucleotides outside the gene matches: 5. This CDR3 spans 13 amino acids. CDR3 DNA: TGCGCCAGCAGTGGGATAGCGGGGAATGAGCAGTTCTTC. It specifies CASSGIAGNEQFF.

This sequence joins TRBV7-5 and TRBJ1-1. TRBV7-5 counts as a pseudogene. The CDR3 covers 16 residues. The CDR3 reads CASSLARGSYNTEAFF. The CDR3 DNA follows: TGTGCCAGCAGCTTAGCGCGGGGCAGCTATAACACTGAAGCTTTCTTT.

This chain connects TRBV6-6 to TRBJ1-4; maybe TRBD1 (6 bases). Germline-derived CDR1 and CDR2 are MNHNY and SVGAGI (reference sequence). V lost 7 bases to trimming and J lost 6 bases, with 18 bases between them. The CDR3 loop spans 15 amino acids. CDR3 nucleotides: TGTGCCAGCACTTATAACAGGACAGCCCATGAAAAACTGTTTTTT. As protein: CASTYNRTAHEKLFF.